The 2 T cell receptor beta chains in this list originate from one sample, sequenced in a study of cytomegalovirus exposure and HLA in healthy donors. Both 60 Vbeta primers and 13 Jbeta primers went into the PCR. Assay used: immunoSEQ multiplex PCR; TCRdb lists only in-frame clones, some missing. The table includes over 150,000 clones, roughly 80% detected once. The sequenced sample was PBMCs. The receptors come from a man aged 30-40 years in good health and CMV-seropositive.

J is TRBJ2-3 and V is TRBV11-2; 14 bases align to TRBD2. The V and J ends lost 5 bases and 6 bases, in that order; junction bases with no gene match: 4. Germline loops: CDR1 SGHAT, CDR2 FQNNGV. CDR3 length equals 15 residues. CDR3 amino acids: CASSPRLAGGDTQYF. In nucleotides, the CDR3 is TGTGCCAGCAGCCCCCGACTAGCGGGAGGGGATACGCAGTATTTT. Full variable domain (rest looked up from reference TRBV11-2 and TRBJ2-3): EAGVAQSPRYKIIEKRQSVAFWCNPISGHATLYWYQQILGQGPKLLIQFQNNGVVDDSQLPKDRFSAERLKGVDSTLKIQPAKLEDSAVYLCASSPRLAGGDTQYFGPGTRLTVL.

This chain uses TRBV19 with TRBJ1-5; 7 nucleotides align to TRBD1. The germline gives CDR1 LNHDA, CDR2 SQIVND (reference sequence). The ends lost 6 bases at V and 2 bases at J; junction bases unmatched: 4. The CDR3 runs 14 residues. The CDR3 DNA reads TGTGCCAGTAGGCAGGGGGAGGGCAATCAGCCCCAGCATTTT. This encodes CASRQGEGNQPQHF.